This TCR beta chain was identified in a study of spatial heterogeneity in lung cancer. Notes on the study in general: Expanded alpha and beta TCR counts within tumors tracked tumor mutation counts. Coverage of tumor T cells, by estimate, reached roughly 7% for alpha chains and about 14% for beta chains.

In its sample, this clonotype was seen many times. Its target is not known. V lost 1 base, J lost 3 bases, and 4 bases stayed unmatched. This CDR3 region has 15 residues. Germline V gene sequence: CDR1 SGHTA, CDR2 FQGNSA. The presence of a unique molecular identifier marked each TCR cDNA molecule. Using its own MiXCR run on the 5' RACE reads, TCRdb lists one record per CDR3 protein. This sample has about 1,900 distinct CDR3 sequences; around 8% occur once, and the top ten carry about 13%. Stated time point: sample taken at primary tumor resection. The approximately 72 donors had untreated early-stage non-small cell lung cancer. From tumor, nontumor lung or frozen PBMC, whole RNA was taken unsorted for sequencing.

The starting material was lung tumor tissue, obtained at surgery. The clonotype originates from a male donor with early-stage non-small cell lung cancer. V is TRBV7-2 and J is TRBJ2-7, with 9 positions matching TRBD2. CDR3 residues: CASSLGASGVYEQYF. The CDR3 coding sequence is TGTGCCAGCAGCTTAGGGGCTAGCGGGGTCTACGAGCAGTACTTC.